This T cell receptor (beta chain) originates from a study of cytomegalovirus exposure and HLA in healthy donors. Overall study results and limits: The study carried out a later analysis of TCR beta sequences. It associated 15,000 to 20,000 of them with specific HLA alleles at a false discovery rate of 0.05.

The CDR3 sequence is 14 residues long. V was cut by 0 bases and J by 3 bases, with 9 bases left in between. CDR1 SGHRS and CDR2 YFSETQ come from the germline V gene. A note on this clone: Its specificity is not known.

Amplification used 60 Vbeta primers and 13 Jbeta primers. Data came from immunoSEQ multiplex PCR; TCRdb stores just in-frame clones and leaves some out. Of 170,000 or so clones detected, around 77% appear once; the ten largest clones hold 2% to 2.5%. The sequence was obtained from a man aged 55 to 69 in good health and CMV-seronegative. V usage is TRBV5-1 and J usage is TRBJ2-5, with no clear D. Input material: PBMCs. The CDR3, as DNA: TGCGCCAGCAGCTTGGACGCGGTGGAAGAGACCCAGTACTTC. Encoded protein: CASSLDAVEETQYF.